This is a list of T cell receptor beta chains from one sample in a study of PD-L1 blockade in urothelial cancer. Sequencing used immunoSEQ multiplex PCR; TCRdb keeps in-frame clones, though not all of them. The sample has about 52,000 clones, approximately 72% seen once. This specimen was PBMCs, taken around atezolizumab (anti-PD-L1) treatment. The origin of the receptors is an older man with urothelial cancer. Each CDR3 is given with its conserved first and last residue. D genes are given only for firm matches. The size of a clone is reported for some rows only, either as once, few or many, or as a class for expanded clones.

size | J | D | V | DNA | CDR3
- | TRBJ1-1 | - | TRBV27 | TGTGCCAGCAGAGGCAGGCGTAACACTGAAGCTTTCTTT | CASRGRRNTEAFF
- | TRBJ2-7 | - | TRBV28 | TGTGCCAGTACGGTGGGGGGTGACGAGCAGTACTTC | CASTVGGDEQYF
- | TRBJ1-5 | TRBD1 | TRBV6-5 | TGTGCCAGCAGTTACGACAGGGGCAATCAGCCCCAGCATTTT | CASSYDRGNQPQHF
few | TRBJ2-5 | TRBD1 | TRBV7-8 | TGTGCCAGCAGCCCGTATCGGGTTGCAGGGGGTGTTCGTGGTAAAGAGACCCAGTACTTC | CASSPYRVAGGVRGKETQYF
- | TRBJ2-7 | TRBD1 | TRBV5-1 | TGCGCCAGCAGCCCAAAGGGACAGGGTTCCGCCTACGAGCAGTACTTC | CASSPKGQGSAYEQYF
- | TRBJ2-1 | TRBD2 | TRBV29-1 | TGCAGCGTCCGCCCCGGGACTAGCGGGAGTAATGAGCAGTTCTTC | CSVRPGTSGSNEQFF
- | TRBJ2-2 | - | TRBV19 | TGTGCCAGTAGTATGCCACAGAACACCGGGGAGCTGTTTTTT | CASSMPQNTGELFF
few | TRBJ2-7 | - | TRBV2 | TGTGCCAGCAGTGATCAGGGGTCCTACGAGCAGTACTTC | CASSDQGSYEQYF
- | TRBJ1-1 | - | TRBV21-1 | TGTGCCAGCAGCATCCGCAGGGAACCGAACACTGAAGCTTTCTTT | CASSIRREPNTEAFF
once | TRBJ1-1 | - | TRBV21-1 | TGTGCCAGCAGCAATGGGACAGGGTTAGGGGCTGAAGCTTTCTTT | CASSNGTGLGAEAFF
- | TRBJ2-7 | - | TRBV13 | TGTGCCAGCAGCTTAGGCCGCTACGAGCAGTACTTC | CASSLGRYEQYF
- | TRBJ2-3 | - | TRBV7-9 | TGTGCCAGCAGTAACCTAGGGGGGGGTCAAGATACGCAGTATTTT | CASSNLGGGQDTQYF
- | TRBJ1-2 | TRBD1 | TRBV6-1 | TGTGCCAGCAGTGAAATTGCGGGCAGGGGGAGCCGTTCTTATGGCTACACCTTC | CASSEIAGRGSRSYGYTF
- | TRBJ1-3 | TRBD1 | TRBV7-9 | TGTGCCAGCAGGGAGGACAGGGTGTACTCTGGAAACACCATATATTTT | CASREDRVYSGNTIYF
- | TRBJ1-2 | TRBD1 | TRBV27 | TGTGCCAGCAGTCCCCGACAGGGAAGCGGCTACACCTTC | CASSPRQGSGYTF
- | TRBJ1-2 | - | TRBV7-6 | TGTGCCAGCAGCTTAGATCCGGACAGAACTTCTTATGGCTACACCTTC | CASSLDPDRTSYGYTF